This section outlines one T cell receptor (beta chain) sequence together with its context. Mismatch with germline at one junction end may stem from a read error. The treatment: 19 received Ad26.COV2.S at low or high dose, single or two shots; about 5 received placebo; per-sample allocation not given. Sampling was done on day 63 after the first vaccine or placebo injection. This CDR3 region has 13 residues. Germline V gene lookup returns CDR1 LNHNV and CDR2 YYDKDF (reference sequence). These data come from a study of Ad26.COV2.S vaccination and SARS-CoV-2 variants. Repertoires were generated with immunoSEQ multiplex PCR, while TCRdb's copy carries only in-frame clones and drops some. The sample has about 450,000 clones, approximately 92% seen once.

Sequenced material: peripheral blood, taken in a trial of Ad26.COV2.S vaccine versus placebo. The receptor comes from a person between 18 and 65 years old who received the Ad26.COV2.S COVID-19 vaccine or a placebo. The chain links TRBV15 to TRBJ1-2; TRBD1 matches at 8 bases. In nucleotides, the CDR3 is TGTGCCACCCGCAGGCAGGGGGCTGATGGCTACACCTTC. As protein: CATRRQGADGYTF. The full variable domain, rest sourced from reference TRBV15 and TRBJ1-2, is DAMVIQNPRYQVTQFGKPVTLSCSQTLNHNVMYWYQQKSSQAPKLLFHYYDKDFNNEADTPDNFQSRRPNTSFCFLDIRSPGLGDTAMYLCATRRQGADGYTFGSGTRLTVV.